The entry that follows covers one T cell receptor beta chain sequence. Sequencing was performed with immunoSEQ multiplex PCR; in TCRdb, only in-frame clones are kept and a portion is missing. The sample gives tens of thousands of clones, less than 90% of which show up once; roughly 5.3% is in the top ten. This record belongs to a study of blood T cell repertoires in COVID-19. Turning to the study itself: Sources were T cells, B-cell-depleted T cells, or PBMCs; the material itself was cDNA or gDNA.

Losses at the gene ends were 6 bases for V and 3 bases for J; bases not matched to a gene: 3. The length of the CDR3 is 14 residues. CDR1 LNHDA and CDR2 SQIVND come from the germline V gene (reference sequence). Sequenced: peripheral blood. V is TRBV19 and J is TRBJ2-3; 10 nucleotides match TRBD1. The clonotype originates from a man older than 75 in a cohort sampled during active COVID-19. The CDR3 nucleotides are TGTGCCAGTAGCCGGGACAGGGGTACAGATACGCAGTATTTT. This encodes CASSRDRGTDTQYF.